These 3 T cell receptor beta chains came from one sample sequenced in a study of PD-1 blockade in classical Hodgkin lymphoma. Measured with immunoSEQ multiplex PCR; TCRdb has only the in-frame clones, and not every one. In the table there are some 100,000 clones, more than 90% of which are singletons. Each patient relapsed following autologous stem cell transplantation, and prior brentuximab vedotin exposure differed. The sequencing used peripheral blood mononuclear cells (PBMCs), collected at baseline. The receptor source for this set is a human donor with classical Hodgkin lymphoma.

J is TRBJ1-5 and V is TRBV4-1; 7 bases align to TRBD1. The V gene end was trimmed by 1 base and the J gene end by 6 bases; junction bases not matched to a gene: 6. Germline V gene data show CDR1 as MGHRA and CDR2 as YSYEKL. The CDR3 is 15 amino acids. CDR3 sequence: CASSQATGVVQPQHF. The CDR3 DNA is TGCGCCAGCAGCCAAGCTACAGGGGTCGTTCAGCCCCAGCATTTT.

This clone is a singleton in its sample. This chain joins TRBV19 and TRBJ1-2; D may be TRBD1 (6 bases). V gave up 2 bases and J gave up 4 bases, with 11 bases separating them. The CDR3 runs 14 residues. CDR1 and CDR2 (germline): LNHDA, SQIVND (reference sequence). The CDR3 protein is CASSIPGATYGYTF. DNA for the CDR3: TGTGCCAGTAGTATACCAGGGGCGACCTATGGCTACACCTTC.

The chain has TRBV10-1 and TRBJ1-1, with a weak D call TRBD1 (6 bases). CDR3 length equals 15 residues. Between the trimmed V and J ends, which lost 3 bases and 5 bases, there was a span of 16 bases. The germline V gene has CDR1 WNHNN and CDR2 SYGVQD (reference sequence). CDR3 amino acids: CASSERAGDRTEAFF. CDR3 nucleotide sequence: TGCGCCAGCAGTGAAAGGGCAGGGGATAGGACTGAAGCTTTCTTT.